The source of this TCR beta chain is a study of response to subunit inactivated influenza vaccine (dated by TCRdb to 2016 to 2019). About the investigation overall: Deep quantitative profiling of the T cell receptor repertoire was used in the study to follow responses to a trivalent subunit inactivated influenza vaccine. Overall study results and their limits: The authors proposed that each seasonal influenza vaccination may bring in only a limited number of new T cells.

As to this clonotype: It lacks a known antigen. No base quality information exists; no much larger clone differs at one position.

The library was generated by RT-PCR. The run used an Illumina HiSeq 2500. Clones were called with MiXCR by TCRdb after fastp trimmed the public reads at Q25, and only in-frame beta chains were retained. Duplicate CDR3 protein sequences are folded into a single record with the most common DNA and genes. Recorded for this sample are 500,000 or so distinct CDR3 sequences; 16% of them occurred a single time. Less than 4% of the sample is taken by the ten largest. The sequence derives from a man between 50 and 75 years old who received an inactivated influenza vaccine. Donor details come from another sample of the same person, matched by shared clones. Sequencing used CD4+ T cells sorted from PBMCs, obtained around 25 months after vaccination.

CDR3 sequence: CASSPRGQGFLEQFF. In nucleotide form, the sequence is TGTGCCAGCAGCCCCCGGGGACAGGGGTTTCTGGAGCAGTTCTTC. The chain employs TRBV11-1 and TRBJ2-1; 10 central nucleotides agree with TRBD1. CDR3 length: 15 amino acids, cysteine to phenylalanine. Solely the CDR3 DNA is kept, with 45 bases framed from the first base. CDR1 is given as SGHAT and CDR2 as FQDESV, both from the germline V gene (reference sequence). V ends up 5 bases short and J 10 bases short, with an unmatched junction base count of 11.